The rows below give T cell receptor beta chains drawn from one sample of a study of control samples from healthy donors and cancer patients. Profiled with immunoSEQ multiplex PCR; TCRdb holds only in-frame clones, not every one. This table has some 65,000 clones, about 80% appearing once. The sample taken for sequencing was PBMCs. These TCRs come from a woman aged 50 to 60 with lung cancer. Both conserved end residues are part of each CDR3. The D gene is left open where the match is weak.

v_call	d_call	j_call	cdr3_aa
TRBV5-1	TRBD1	TRBJ1-2	CASSPEGTANYGYTF
TRBV6-5	TRBD1	TRBJ1-2	CASSYTTGVGYTF
TRBV7-3	.	TRBJ2-3	CASSPGQSDTQYF
TRBV5-6	.	TRBJ1-1	CASSLRMGREAEAFF
TRBV5-1	.	TRBJ1-1	CASSLGTRTEAFF
TRBV29-1	.	TRBJ1-2	CSVLDGYYGYTF
TRBV12-5	.	TRBJ1-1	CASGKTTGAYTEAFF
TRBV10-3	.	TRBJ2-4	CAISASTGIAKNIQYF
TRBV27	.	TRBJ1-1	CASSLGRTANTEAFF
TRBV7-2	.	TRBJ2-7	CASSPRGAFSYEQYF
TRBV3-1/TRBV3-2	.	TRBJ1-1	CASSQDIVSSEAFF
TRBV11-3	TRBD2	TRBJ2-5	CASSLTSGGRETQYF
TRBV7-2	TRBD1	TRBJ2-1	CASSPRGSYNEQFF
TRBV4-3	.	TRBJ1-4	CASSQDPRVEKLFF
TRBV28	TRBD1	TRBJ2-1	CASTLGQGKNEQFF
TRBV7-2	.	TRBJ1-2	CASSYADEDYGYTF
TRBV7-3	.	TRBJ2-1	CASSLRAAVVYEQFF
TRBV27	TRBD1	TRBJ1-1	CASSWGTGGTEAFF
TRBV7-9	TRBD1	TRBJ2-5	CASSYGTGEETQYF
TRBV28	.	TRBJ1-1	CASSISSWTEAFF
TRBV29-1	.	TRBJ1-1	CSVAPGRLWGGTEAFF
TRBV6-1	.	TRBJ2-3	CASSDERGASTDTQYF
TRBV27	TRBD1	TRBJ1-5	CASRTGGSNQPQHF
TRBV20-1	TRBD2	TRBJ2-1	CSASIRSSGANEQFF
TRBV2	.	TRBJ1-1	CVGGYTEAFF
TRBV24-1	.	TRBJ1-1	CATSDSQGRTEAFF
TRBV5-6	.	TRBJ1-5	CASSSGVSNQPQHF
TRBV11-2	.	TRBJ2-3	CASSFTDTQYF
TRBV7-2	TRBD1	TRBJ1-2	CASSSQGAVGYTF
TRBV7-9	.	TRBJ1-2	CASSLSNYGYTF
TRBV30	TRBD1	TRBJ1-3	CAWRQGAISGNTIYF
TRBV7-8	.	TRBJ1-5	CASSLVSGGPQHF
TRBV4-3	.	TRBJ1-2	CASSRDVLSGGYTF
TRBV11-2	.	TRBJ2-7	CASRHTGIRDEQYF
TRBV2	TRBD2	TRBJ2-7	CAKGGQGEVVEQYF
TRBV20-1	.	TRBJ1-1	CSASKGTEAFF
TRBV24-1	TRBD1	TRBJ2-3	CATSVSGGLTDTQYF
TRBV2	.	TRBJ1-5	CASSPRRTESYSNQPQHF
TRBV24-1	.	TRBJ1-5	CATSDRTEEGQPQHF
TRBV5-1	.	TRBJ2-1	CASSLGEVEQFF
TRBV6-6	.	TRBJ1-5	CASSYSTGQPQHF
TRBV30	TRBD1	TRBJ1-2	CAWRSTGQGIYGYTF
TRBV10-3	.	TRBJ1-6	CAISPQNSPLHF
TRBV6-5	.	TRBJ2-1	CASREVGGRHNEQFF
TRBV3-1/TRBV3-2	.	TRBJ1-1	CASSHREVSTEAFF